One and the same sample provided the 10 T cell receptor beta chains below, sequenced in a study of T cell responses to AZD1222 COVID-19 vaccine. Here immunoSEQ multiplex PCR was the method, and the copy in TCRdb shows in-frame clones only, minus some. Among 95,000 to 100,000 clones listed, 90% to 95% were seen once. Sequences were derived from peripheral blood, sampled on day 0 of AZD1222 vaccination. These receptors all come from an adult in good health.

The CDR3 DNA sequence: TGCGCCAGCAGCTTAGGAGGGGATGGCTACACCTTC. This encodes CASSLGGDGYTF. The chain combines TRBV5-1 with TRBJ1-2; the D gene is possibly TRBD1 (5 bases). CDR1 SGHRS and CDR2 YFSETQ come from the germline V gene. The CDR3 has 12 residues. With 2 bases removed from V and 6 bases from J, the gap between germline ends came to 8 bases.

CDR3 DNA sequence: TGTGCCAGCAGGGAGGGACAGGGGTGGTACACTGAAGCTTTCTTT. The encoded protein is CASREGQGWYTEAFF. This chain links TRBV28 with TRBJ1-1; 10 bases are a match to TRBD1. CDR1 and CDR2 from the germline V gene are MDHEN and SYDVKM. The CDR3 is 15 amino acids. Losses at the gene ends were 6 bases for V and 3 bases for J; bases not matched to a gene: 7.

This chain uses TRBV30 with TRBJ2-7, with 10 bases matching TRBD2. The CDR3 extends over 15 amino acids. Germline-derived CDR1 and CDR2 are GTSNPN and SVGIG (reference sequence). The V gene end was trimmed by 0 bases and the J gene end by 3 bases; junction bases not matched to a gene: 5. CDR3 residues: CAWSVGLAVIYEQYF. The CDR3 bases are TGTGCCTGGAGTGTTGGACTAGCGGTTATCTACGAGCAGTACTTC.

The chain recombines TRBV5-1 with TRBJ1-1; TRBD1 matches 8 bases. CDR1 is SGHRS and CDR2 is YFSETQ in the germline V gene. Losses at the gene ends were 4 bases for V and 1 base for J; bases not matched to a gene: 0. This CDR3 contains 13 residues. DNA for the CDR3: TGCGCCAGCAGCGACAGGGGGAACACTGAAGCTTTCTTT. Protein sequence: CASSDRGNTEAFF.

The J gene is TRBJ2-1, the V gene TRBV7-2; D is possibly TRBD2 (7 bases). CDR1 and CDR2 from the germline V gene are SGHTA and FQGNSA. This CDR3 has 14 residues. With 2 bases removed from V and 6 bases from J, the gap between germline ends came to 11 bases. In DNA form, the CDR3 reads TGTGCCAGCAGCTTACGGGGGGCTCTCAATGAGCAGTTCTTC. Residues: CASSLRGALNEQFF.

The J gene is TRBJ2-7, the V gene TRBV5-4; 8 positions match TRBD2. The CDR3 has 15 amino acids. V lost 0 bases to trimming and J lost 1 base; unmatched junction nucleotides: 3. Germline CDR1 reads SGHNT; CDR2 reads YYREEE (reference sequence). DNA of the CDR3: TGTGCCAGCAGCTTGGACCTAGCGGGTTCCTACGAGCAGTACTTC. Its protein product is CASSLDLAGSYEQYF.

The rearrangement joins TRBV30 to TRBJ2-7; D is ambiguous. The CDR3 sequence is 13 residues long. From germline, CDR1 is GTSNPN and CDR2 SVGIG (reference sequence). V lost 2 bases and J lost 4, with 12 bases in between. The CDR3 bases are TGTGCCTGGAGTCCTAGTCGGTCATACGAGCAGTACTTC. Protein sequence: CAWSPSRSYEQYF.

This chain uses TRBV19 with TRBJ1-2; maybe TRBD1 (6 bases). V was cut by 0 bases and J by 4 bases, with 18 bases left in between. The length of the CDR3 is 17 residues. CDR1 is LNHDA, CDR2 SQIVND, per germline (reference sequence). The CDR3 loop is CASSIDPRGLAFYGYTF. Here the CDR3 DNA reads TGTGCCAGTAGTATAGATCCCAGGGGCCTTGCCTTCTATGGCTACACCTTC.

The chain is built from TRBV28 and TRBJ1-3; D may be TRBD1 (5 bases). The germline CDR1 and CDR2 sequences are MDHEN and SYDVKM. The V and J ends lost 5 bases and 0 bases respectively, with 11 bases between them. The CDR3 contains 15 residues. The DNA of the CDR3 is TGTGCCAGCAGTACACCAGGGAACTCTGGAAACACCATATATTTT. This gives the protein CASSTPGNSGNTIYF.

CDR3: CASSLAGGGYGYTF. The CDR3 coding sequence is TGCGCCAGCAGCTTGGCGGGAGGGGGATATGGCTACACCTTC. The chain uses TRBV5-1 and TRBJ1-2; tentative D call: TRBD1 (6 bases). The CDR3 length is 14 residues. The V gene's germline CDR1 is SGHRS and CDR2 YFSETQ. Deletions cut 0 bases from V and 5 bases from J, with 11 bases between. The variable domain in full, with the rest retrieved from reference TRBV5-1 and TRBJ1-2, is KAGVTQTPRYLIKTRGQQVTLSCSPISGHRSVSWYQQTPGQGLQFLFEYFSETQRNKGNFPGRFSGRQFSNSRSEMNVSTLELGDSALYLCASSLAGGGYGYTFGSGTRLTVV.